Below are 19 T cell receptor beta chains sequenced from a single sample in a study of OX40 agonist ivuxolimab in advanced cancers. TCRdb's table, derived via immunoSEQ multiplex PCR, lists solely in-frame clones and lacks some. Among approximately 110,000 clones listed, 80% to 95% were seen once. Source: CD4+ or CD8+ T cells sorted from blood, taken in a trial of the OX40 agonist ivuxolimab. These receptor sequences come from an adult with an advanced solid tumor such as melanoma, head and neck, liver or kidney cancer.

The gene calls are TRBV27 and TRBJ2-2; the match to TRBD2 covers 13 bases. With 5 bases clipped from V and 6 bases from J, the junction kept 6 bases outside the gene matches. Germline V gene sequence: CDR1 MNHEY, CDR2 SMNVEV (reference sequence). The CDR3 totals 16 residues. This CDR3 reads CASSPRTSGRPGELFF. CDR3 nucleotide sequence: TGTGCCAGCAGTCCCCGGACTAGCGGGAGACCCGGGGAGCTGTTTTTT.

The chain is built from TRBV5-1 and TRBJ2-3; the D gene is possibly TRBD1 (5 bases). The CDR3 sequence is 15 residues long. CDR1 is SGHRS and CDR2 is YFSETQ in the germline V gene. The V end lost 0 bases, the J end lost 2 bases, and 10 bases lay between the germline ends. CDR3 sequence (DNA): TGCGCCAGCAGCTTGGCAGGCAGGGCCACAGATACGCAGTATTTT. As protein: CASSLAGRATDTQYF.

CDR3 loop: CASSLRLAGGPGATDTQYF. The CDR3 region has the DNA TGTGCCAGCAGCTTACGGCTAGCGGGAGGGCCCGGGGCGACAGATACGCAGTATTTT. V is TRBV11-3 and J is TRBJ2-3; TRBD2 matches 12 bases. This CDR3 region has 19 residues. Germline CDR1 SGHNT, CDR2 YENEEA. The ends lost 2 bases at V and 3 bases at J; junction bases unmatched: 12.

The chain recombines TRBV6-1 with TRBJ1-3; no clear D. Deletions cut 9 bases from V and 0 bases from J, with 15 bases between. The germline gives CDR1 MNHNS, CDR2 SASEGT. CDR3 length: 15 amino acids. The CDR3 DNA reads as TGTGCCAGTGCCCCGGACGGCTACTCTGGAAACACCATATATTTT. It encodes CASAPDGYSGNTIYF.

This rearrangement joins TRBV11-2 to TRBJ2-3; TRBD2 aligns across 7 bases. Trimming at V came to 0 bases and at J to 1 base, leaving 1 base not matched to a gene. The CDR3 is made up of 15 amino acids. The germline V gene encodes CDR1 SGHAT and CDR2 FQNNGV. The CDR3 nucleotides read TGTGCCAGCAGCTTAGACCGGGGGGGCACAGATACGCAGTATTTT. Translating it yields CASSLDRGGTDTQYF.

The chain joins TRBV2 to TRBJ2-1, with 9 bases matching TRBD2. The V gene end was trimmed by 6 bases and the J gene end by 2 bases; junction bases not matched to a gene: 8. Germline assignment: CDR1 SNHLY and CDR2 FYNNEI. The CDR3 extends over 16 amino acids. The CDR3 bases are TGTGCCAGCAGCCGGACTAGCGCGGGTCCCTACAATGAGCAGTTCTTC. It specifies CASSRTSAGPYNEQFF.

The chain joins TRBV9 to TRBJ2-5; 16 bases match TRBD2. Germline-derived CDR1 and CDR2 are SGDLS and YYNGEE. The CDR3 consists of 17 residues. With V trimmed by 6 bases and J by 5 bases, 10 bases remained unmatched. The CDR3 reads CASKEGTSGRAGETQYF. CDR3 sequence (DNA): TGTGCCAGCAAGGAGGGGACTAGCGGGAGGGCCGGGGAGACCCAGTACTTC. The variable domain in full, completed from reference TRBV9 and TRBJ2-5, reads DSGVTQTPKHLITATGQRVTLRCSPRSGDLSVYWYQQSLDQGLQFLIQYYNGEERAKGNILERFSAQQFPDLHSELNLSSLELGDSALYFCASKEGTSGRAGETQYFGPGTRLLVL.

The chain recombines TRBV4-1 with TRBJ2-1; a weak D match, TRBD1 (7 bases). CDR1 is MGHRA, CDR2 YSYEKL, per germline. This CDR3 is 17 amino acids long. V shed 3 bases and J shed 5 bases, with 20 bases lying between them. CDR3: CASSQGRGRDRDNEQFF. CDR3 sequence (DNA): TGCGCCAGCAGCCAGGGGCGGGGACGGGACAGAGACAATGAGCAGTTCTTC.

Points on this clone: This same CDR3 is encoded by further DNA sequences in the sample. This rearrangement joins TRBV15 to TRBJ1-2; a weak D match, TRBD1 (6 bases). This CDR3 has 16 amino acids. Germline-derived CDR1 and CDR2 are LNHNV and YYDKDF (reference sequence). V was cut by 3 bases and J by 2 bases, with 16 bases left in between. The CDR3 DNA is TGTGCCACCAGCAGGGGGGGCGGGGGAGGAAACTATGGCTACACCTTC. It specifies CATSRGGGGGNYGYTF.

V usage is TRBV6-6 and J usage is TRBJ2-1; 14 nucleotides match TRBD2. The CDR3 loop spans 16 amino acids. Germline values: CDR1 MNHNY, CDR2 SVGAGI (reference sequence). After removal of 2 bases from V and 7 bases from J, the junction contained 4 bases not matched to a gene. The CDR3 region is CASSYGGTSGSNEQFF. CDR3 sequence (DNA): TGTGCCAGCAGTTACGGCGGGACTAGCGGGAGTAATGAGCAGTTCTTC.

J is TRBJ1-2 and V is TRBV28; 7 bases fit TRBD1. Trimming cost V 4 bases and J 0 bases; bases outside gene matches: 8. The germline V gene encodes CDR1 MDHEN and CDR2 SYDVKM. The CDR3 covers 16 residues. CDR3: CASSSTGMGANYGYTF. The CDR3 DNA reads TGTGCCAGCAGTTCGACAGGGATGGGAGCTAACTATGGCTACACCTTC.

This chain joins TRBV5-4 and TRBJ2-5; D perhaps matches TRBD2 (7 bases). CDR1 and CDR2 (germline): SGHNT, YYREEE (reference sequence). The CDR3 extends over 15 amino acids. The V and J ends lost 4 bases and 1 base respectively, with 14 bases between them. The CDR3 is CASSGGLAVQETQYF. Here the CDR3 DNA reads TGTGCCAGCAGCGGGGGGCTAGCGGTCCAAGAGACCCAGTACTTC.

The V gene is TRBV9, the J gene TRBJ2-1; 10 bases map to TRBD2. V lost 3 bases and J lost 15; bases outside the gene matches: 3. CDR1 is SGDLS and CDR2 is YYNGEE in the germline V gene. This CDR3 has 11 residues. The CDR3 loop reads CASSASGSPFF. The CDR3 nucleotides read TGTGCCAGCAGCGCTAGCGGGAGTCCGTTCTTC.

The chain is built from TRBV29-1 and TRBJ1-2; 10 nucleotides agree with TRBD1. The V gene end was trimmed by 7 bases and the J gene end by 1 base; junction bases not matched to a gene: 6. CDR3 length: 14 residues. Germline V gives CDR1 SQVTM, CDR2 ANQGSEA. CDR3 in DNA: TGCAGCGCCCGACAGGGGGCGCGTAACTATGGCTACACCTTC. This codes for CSARQGARNYGYTF.

This chain connects TRBV29-1 to TRBJ1-1; possible D gene TRBD1, 5 bases. CDR3 length: 12 amino acids. Germline loops: CDR1 SQVTM, CDR2 ANQGSEA. Trimming removed 4 bases at V and 2 bases at J, with 8 bases between. The CDR3 loop reads CSVGRENTEAFF. For the CDR3, the DNA is TGCAGCGTTGGCAGGGAAAACACTGAAGCTTTCTTT.

The chain employs TRBV7-8 and TRBJ2-7, with D unresolved. Per germline, CDR1 SGHVS and CDR2 FQNEAQ. This CDR3 comprises 14 residues. V lost 1 base and J 2 bases, leaving 9 bases between the germline ends. The CDR3 here is CASSLGFGPYEQYF. The DNA for the CDR3 is TGTGCCAGCAGCTTAGGCTTCGGCCCCTACGAGCAGTACTTC.

The chain has TRBV6-6 and TRBJ2-6; the match to TRBD1 covers 7 bases. J lost 4 bases, V lost 2 bases, and 2 bases had no gene match. CDR3 length: 15 amino acids. Germline V lookup: CDR1 MNHNY, CDR2 SVGAGI (reference sequence). CDR3 coding DNA: TGTGCCAGCAGTTACGAGGGGGCCGGGGCCAACGTCCTGACTTTC. Its translation is CASSYEGAGANVLTF.

This rearrangement joins TRBV27 to TRBJ2-1; 8 bases match TRBD2. Trimming removed 2 bases from V and 6 bases from J; junction bases left unmatched: 6. Per germline, CDR1 MNHEY and CDR2 SMNVEV (reference sequence). The CDR3 totals 15 residues. The CDR3, as DNA: TGTGCCAGCAGTTTAGAGCGGGAGTACAGCAATGAGCAGTTCTTC. This gives the protein CASSLEREYSNEQFF.

This clone was recorded once. The rearrangement uses TRBV28 and TRBJ2-7; 9 bases are a match to TRBD2. The CDR3 is 16 residues long. CDR1 MDHEN and CDR2 SYDVKM come from the germline V gene. Losses at the gene ends were 5 bases for V and 2 bases for J; bases not matched to a gene: 10. This chain's CDR3 is CASSSPAAGGPYEQYF. The CDR3, as DNA: TGTGCCAGCAGTAGCCCCGCCGCGGGAGGGCCCTACGAGCAGTACTTC. Supplemented by reference TRBV28 and TRBJ2-7, the full variable domain reads DVKVTQSSRYLVKRTGEKVFLECVQDMDHENMFWYRQDPGLGLRLIYFSYDVKMKEKGDIPEGYSVSREKKERFSLILESASTNQTSMYLCASSSPAAGGPYEQYFGPGTRLTVT.